The present entry profiles one TCR beta chain with its context. The target antigen is unknown. This sample was included in a study of shared clonotypes between healthy human individuals. Broader study findings: Naive subsets generally had larger estimated richness than memory subsets.

For each subset, genomic DNA was distributed in equal portions over several immunoSEQ plates. The method was immunoSEQ multiplex PCR; TCRdb's version includes in-frame clones alone and lacks a portion of them. The sample shows about 710,000 clones, 60% to 75% of them seen only once. The sequencing input was memory CD4+ T cells sorted from blood. The subset is: CD45RA-negative fraction. The origin of this receptor is a woman aged 25-40 years in good health.

CDR3: CATKQGGGSGLIGELFF. DNA for the CDR3: TGTGCCACCAAACAGGGAGGGGGGTCTGGGCTTATCGGGGAGCTGTTTTTT. The chain recombines TRBV19 with TRBJ2-2; a possible D gene is TRBD2 (7 bases). This CDR3 contains 17 residues. V lost 10 bases and J lost 7, with 28 bases in between. Germline V CDR1 and CDR2: LNHDA, SQIVND (reference sequence).